This passage covers 23 T cell receptor beta chains from one sample sequenced in a study of beta chain features in type 1 diabetes. Expressed TCRB transcripts were sequenced, since all the RNA that had been isolated was reverse transcribed. The table came from immunoSEQ multiplex PCR; TCRdb's copy has only in-frame clones and leaves some out. The top ten clones hold around 0.095% of a sample with hundreds of thousands of clones, 15% to 19% of them seen once. Specimen: naive CD4+ T cells from blood. Every receptor here comes from a young man in good health.

This clone was detected a few times. The chain has TRBV6-5 and TRBJ2-7; D is perhaps TRBD2 (6 bases). Trimming took off 0 bases at V and 6 bases at J, with 12 bases between the two ends. Germline assignment: CDR1 MNHEY and CDR2 SVGAGI. The CDR3 sequence is 14 residues long. The CDR3: CASSYSGGMAEQYF. The DNA for the CDR3 is TGTGCCAGCAGTTACTCTGGCGGGATGGCCGAGCAGTACTTC.

The rearrangement uses TRBV19 and TRBJ1-2; TRBD1 agrees at 7 bases. The CDR3 runs to 16 residues. Trimming cost V 8 bases and J 5 bases; bases outside gene matches: 17. Germline loops: CDR1 LNHDA, CDR2 SQIVND (reference sequence). CDR3 nucleotides: TGTGCCAGTCGCCGGGACAGCGGACCTCCTTTTTATGGCTACACCTTC. This sequence encodes CASRRDSGPPFYGYTF.

V and J are TRBV6-5 and TRBJ2-1; 11 positions agree with TRBD2. CDR1 and CDR2 (germline): MNHEY, SVGAGI. Losses at the gene ends were 2 bases for V and 12 bases for J; bases not matched to a gene: 12. There are 16 residues in the CDR3. In DNA form, the CDR3 reads TGTGCCAGCAGTTACAGAACTAGCGGGGGTCACCTTGGGCAGTTCTTC. It translates to CASSYRTSGGHLGQFF.

V usage is TRBV9 and J usage is TRBJ2-7, with D perhaps given as TRBD1 or TRBD2 (5 bases each). Germline V gives CDR1 SGDLS, CDR2 YYNGEE. The CDR3 totals 15 residues. V lost 0 bases, J lost 0 bases, and 10 bases lay in between. CDR3 DNA sequence: TGTGCCAGCAGCGTAGGTGGGACGGTCTCCTACGAGCAGTACTTC. Amino acids: CASSVGGTVSYEQYF.

In this sample, this clone turned up a few times. Here the CDR3 reads CASSLSPFTDTQYF. In nucleotides, the CDR3 is TGCGCCAGCAGCTTGAGCCCCTTCACAGATACGCAGTATTTT. The chain carries TRBV5-1 and TRBJ2-3; no definite D call. CDR3 size: 14 residues. From germline, CDR1 is SGHRS and CDR2 YFSETQ. Deletions cut 1 base from V and 2 bases from J, with 8 bases between.

This clone was recorded a few times. V and J are TRBV11-2 and TRBJ1-2; no clear D gene. Trimming shortened V by 1 base and J by 2 bases, and 14 bases separated the two germline ends. Looked up from germline, CDR1 is SGHAT and CDR2 is FQNNGV. The CDR3 sequence is 16 residues long. The CDR3: CASSLAPKGKNYGYTF. CDR3 bases: TGTGCCAGCAGCTTAGCCCCTAAAGGGAAGAACTATGGCTACACCTTC. Together with reference TRBV11-2 and TRBJ1-2, the CDR3 gives the full variable domain: EAGVAQSPRYKIIEKRQSVAFWCNPISGHATLYWYQQILGQGPKLLIQFQNNGVVDDSQLPKDRFSAERLKGVDSTLKIQPAKLEDSAVYLCASSLAPKGKNYGYTFGSGTRLTVV.

In DNA, the CDR3 is TGTGCCTGGAAGGTGACAGATACGCAGTATTTT. Its translation: CAWKVTDTQYF. The chain employs TRBV30 and TRBJ2-3, with no clear D. Per the germline V gene, CDR1 is GTSNPN and CDR2 is SVGIG (reference sequence). V lost 4 bases and J 3 bases, leaving 5 bases between the germline ends. This CDR3 is built from 11 residues.

This sequence joins TRBV23-1 and TRBJ1-4, with TRBD1 matching over 8 bases. TRBV23-1 is identified as an open reading frame with a role that is uncertain. V gave up 1 base and J gave up 7 bases; unmatched junction bases: 8. CDR3 size: 16 residues. The CDR3 DNA sequence: TGCGCCAGCAGTCAATTCTGCAGGGGGCGAGGTGAAAAACTGTTTTTT. It specifies CASSQFCRGRGEKLFF.

The J gene is TRBJ2-1, the V gene TRBV9, with TRBD1 identical over 10 bases. This CDR3 spans 16 amino acids. V lost 0 bases to trimming and J lost 9 bases; unmatched junction nucleotides: 9. Per germline, CDR1 SGDLS and CDR2 YYNGEE. The CDR3 DNA is TGTGCCAGCAGCGTAGCGTCGGGACAGGGGTATAGTGAGCAGTTCTTC. Protein: CASSVASGQGYSEQFF.

This clone was seen just once. The sample has other DNA sequences that encode this CDR3 too. The chain links TRBV28 to TRBJ1-1; TRBD1 aligns across 9 bases. This CDR3 region has 12 residues. After removal of 6 bases from V and 4 bases from J, the junction contained 0 bases not matched to a gene. Germline-derived CDR1 and CDR2 are MDHEN and SYDVKM. The CDR3 region has the DNA TGTGCCAGCAGGACAGGGGGCACTGAAGCTTTCTTT. Translation gives CASRTGGTEAFF.

V and J are TRBV9 and TRBJ1-4; the D gene is possibly TRBD1 (5 bases). The CDR3 consists of 16 residues. V gave up 0 bases and J gave up 4 bases, with 13 bases separating them. In germline, CDR1 is SGDLS, CDR2 YYNGEE. CDR3 in amino acids: CASSVAPGTVNEKLFF. In DNA form, the CDR3 reads TGTGCCAGCAGCGTAGCGCCAGGGACGGTTAATGAAAAACTGTTTTTT.

This clone was detected only a few times. The CDR3 bases are TGTGCCAGCAGCAGAGGGACAGTCAATCAGCCCCAGCATTTT. Translated: CASSRGTVNQPQHF. The rearrangement links TRBV7-2 to TRBJ1-5; 7 bases align to TRBD1. The CDR3 sequence is 14 residues long. Germline CDR1 is SGHTA and CDR2 is FQGNSA. After removal of 5 bases from V and 3 bases from J, the junction contained 4 bases not matched to a gene.

The rearrangement uses TRBV2 and TRBJ1-6; 10 bases are shared with TRBD1. Germline CDR1 is SNHLY and CDR2 is FYNNEI. The CDR3 contains 15 residues. V gave up 6 bases and J gave up 5 bases; unmatched junction bases: 4. The CDR3 reads CASSQTGGDNSPLHF. In DNA form, the CDR3 reads TGTGCCAGCAGCCAGACAGGGGGCGATAATTCACCCCTCCACTTT.

The chain joins TRBV7-2 to TRBJ1-2; D remains ambiguous. This CDR3 is built from 13 residues. Trimming removed 1 base at V and 5 bases at J, with 8 bases between. Germline assignment: CDR1 SGHTA and CDR2 FQGNSA. CDR3 region: CASSLGAEYGYTF. As DNA, the CDR3 is TGTGCCAGCAGCTTAGGGGCTGAGTATGGCTACACCTTC.

This clone has more than one count but fewer than ten. CDR3 DNA sequence: TGCGCCAGCAGCTCCTTAACGACGGGGAACACTGAAGCTTTCTTT. Translating it yields CASSSLTTGNTEAFF. The chain has TRBV5-1 and TRBJ1-1; D uncertain. V gave up 3 bases and J gave up 1 base, with 13 bases separating them. The CDR3 runs 15 residues. Germline-derived CDR1 and CDR2 are SGHRS and YFSETQ.

The rearrangement links TRBV30 to TRBJ2-7, with D tentatively TRBD1 (6 bases). The germline V gene has CDR1 GTSNPN and CDR2 SVGIG (reference sequence). Deletions cut 1 base from V and 6 bases from J, with 13 bases between. The CDR3 runs 13 residues. The CDR3 bases are TGTGCCTGGAGTGACCAGGGGAGAACCGAGCAGTACTTC. Translating gives CAWSDQGRTEQYF.

This clone appeared a few times. V usage is TRBV5-6 and J usage is TRBJ2-7, with TRBD1 matching 9 bases. J lost 5 bases, V lost 4 bases, and 10 bases had no gene match. The length of the CDR3 is 15 residues. The germline V gene encodes CDR1 SGHDT and CDR2 YYEEEE. The CDR3 is CASSTTGTGTDEQYF. The CDR3 DNA reads TGTGCCAGCAGCACCACCGGGACAGGGACCGACGAGCAGTACTTC.

The V gene is TRBV11-3, the J gene TRBJ1-2; D gene ambiguous. The CDR3 contains 12 residues. CDR1 SGHNT and CDR2 YENEEA come from the germline V gene. V was pared by 8 bases and J by 0 bases, with 7 bases between. The CDR3 DNA reads TGTGCCAGCGTTGGACCTAACTATGGCTACACCTTC. It codes for CASVGPNYGYTF.

The chain has TRBV7-9 and TRBJ2-5; D remains ambiguous. With the DNA end fitting TRBJ2-7 better, the J assignment may be wrong. CDR1 SEHNR and CDR2 FQNEAQ come from the germline V gene (reference sequence). CDR3 length: 16 amino acids. CDR3 sequence reads: CASSPGSWSEYYEQYF. CDR3 DNA: TGTGCCAGCAGCCCAGGTAGTTGGAGCGAATACTACGAGCAGTACTTC.

This clone was detected many times. The chain recombines TRBV7-9 with TRBJ1-5, with D perhaps TRBD1 (5 bases). Trimming cost V 5 bases and J 7 bases, with 15 bases left between them. Germline lookup yields CDR1 SEHNR and CDR2 FQNEAQ (reference sequence). The CDR3 runs to 14 residues. For the CDR3, the DNA is TGTGCCAGCAGCCGTATGACCGGGGGGCAGCCCCAGCATTTT. Translating it yields CASSRMTGGQPQHF.

The chain carries TRBV5-4 and TRBJ2-5; TRBD2 might be the D (6 bases). The ends were cut back, 0 bases at V and 2 bases at J, with 8 bases in the middle. Germline V gene lookup returns CDR1 SGHNT and CDR2 YYREEE (reference sequence). The CDR3 spans 14 residues. The CDR3 DNA follows: TGTGCCAGCAGCTTGGATGGGGGGCAAGAGACCCAGTACTTC. Translated, it gives CASSLDGGQETQYF.

The chain links TRBV9 to TRBJ2-2; possible D gene TRBD1, 5 bases. The germline V gene has CDR1 SGDLS and CDR2 YYNGEE. This CDR3 contains 14 residues. With 3 bases removed from V and 1 base from J, the gap between germline ends came to 7 bases. CDR3 protein: CASSETGNTGELFF. CDR3 DNA sequence: TGTGCCAGCAGCGAAACAGGGAACACCGGGGAGCTGTTTTTT.

This clone was counted a few times. The V gene is TRBV9, the J gene TRBJ2-7; 8 nucleotides match TRBD1. V dropped 3 bases and J dropped 2; count of bases not matched to a gene: 1. The CDR3 covers 13 residues. Germline V gene lookup returns CDR1 SGDLS and CDR2 YYNGEE. The chain's CDR3 is CASSGTGTYEQYF. The CDR3 bases are TGTGCCAGCAGCGGGACAGGGACCTACGAGCAGTACTTC. Based on the CDR3 plus reference TRBV9 and TRBJ2-7, the full variable domain is DSGVTQTPKHLITATGQRVTLRCSPRSGDLSVYWYQQSLDQGLQFLIQYYNGEERAKGNILERFSAQQFPDLHSELNLSSLELGDSALYFCASSGTGTYEQYFGPGTRLTVT.